This T cell receptor beta chain was observed in a study of cytomegalovirus exposure and HLA in healthy donors. The wider study: Samples from HLA-typed donors yielded about 86 million unique TCRs in an early data release. Study results and caveats: Productive status was seen about 90% or about 30% of the time for most TCR beta V segments in an earlier analysis. Later analysis identified over 15,000 TCR beta sequences associated with HLA alleles, using a false discovery rate threshold of 0.05.

Healthy bone marrow donors made up the cohort. Concerning this clone itself: The antigen remains unidentified.

Germline values: CDR1 LNHDA, CDR2 SQIVND (reference sequence). V dropped 3 bases and J dropped 1 base, with 14 bases sitting between them. This CDR3 has 16 amino acids. PCR involved 60 Vbeta and 13 Jbeta primers. TCRdb's table, derived via immunoSEQ multiplex PCR, lists solely in-frame clones and lacks some. The sample includes more than 110,000 clones, over 70% of them seen just once. This receptor was identified in a man aged 25-45 years in good health and CMV-seronegative. Input material: PBMCs. V is TRBV19 and J is TRBJ2-3; maybe TRBD1 (6 bases). DNA of the CDR3: TGTGCCAGTAGTATCCTCGTGGGGGCCCGCACAGATACGCAGTATTTT. Translating it yields CASSILVGARTDTQYF.